One TCR beta chain is described in this entry. These data originate in a study of blood T cell repertoires in COVID-19. Across the study: Spain, Italy and the United States supplied samples that represented acute and convalescent COVID-19. PBMCs, B-cell-depleted T cells, or T cells provided the cDNA or gDNA that made up the material.

Per the original data handling: How many nucleated cells were present was estimated from reference gene primer amplification. Profiling relied on immunoSEQ multiplex PCR, and the TCRdb table lists in-frame clones only, not all of them. V and J calls and clone size are copied from that table; D and trimming were computed from the DNA. The sample carries tens of thousands of clones, about 84% recorded once. The ends were cut back, 0 bases at V and 7 bases at J, with 7 bases in the middle. Germline assignment: CDR1 SGHDT and CDR2 YYEEEE. The CDR3 extends over 12 amino acids. The sequence was obtained from a woman between 65 and 79 years old with acute or convalescent COVID-19. Sequenced sample: peripheral blood. The chain joins TRBV5-6 to TRBJ1-2; D is ambiguous. The DNA of the CDR3 is TGTGCCAGCAGCTTGGATCTCTCTGGCTACACCTTC. Its protein product is CASSLDLSGYTF.